This TCR beta chain originates from a study of Graves' ophthalmopathy and Graves' hyperthyroidism. Study information: Peripheral blood sampling preceded any treatment and occurred at initial diagnosis.

Other autoimmune diseases, uncontrolled infections, pregnancy or lactation excluded patients from enrollment. The diagnostic workup employed clinical symptoms, serum thyroxine, TRAb, thyroid ultrasound and orbital computed tomography. Beta-chain TCR CDR3 regions were amplified from RNA transcripts. First-round RT-PCR relied on HTBI primers, and a second-round multiplex PCR came next. TCRdb recomputed calls from the multiplex PCR reads with MiXCR, one row per CDR3 protein. The sample has hundreds of thousands of distinct CDR3 sequences, roughly two fifths seen once. Specimen: peripheral blood. The receptor was derived from an adult man with Graves' ophthalmopathy.

DNA for the CDR3: TGTGCCACCAGCAGAGGGACAGGACGGCGAGAGACCCAGTACTTC. Its protein product is CATSRGTGRRETQYF. The rearrangement joins TRBV15 to TRBJ2-5; 7 bases fit TRBD1. The junction had 6 bases not matched to a gene; V was cut back by 1 base and J by 4 bases. CDR3 length equals 15 residues. Germline loops: CDR1 LNHNV, CDR2 YYDKDF (reference sequence).